Shown below are 5 T cell receptor beta chains from a single sample sequenced in a study of cytomegalovirus exposure and HLA in healthy donors. Amplification used 60 Vbeta primers and 13 Jbeta primers. TCRdb's table, derived via immunoSEQ multiplex PCR, lists solely in-frame clones and lacks some. The sample consists of about 210,000 clones, about 80% of them appearing once. Input material: PBMCs. The receptors come from a woman aged 50 to 60 in good health and CMV-seropositive.

The genes are TRBV5-1 and TRBJ2-7; no firm D call. Trimming shortened V by 2 bases and J by 2 bases, and 5 bases separated the two germline ends. The germline CDR1 and CDR2 sequences are SGHRS and YFSETQ. CDR3 length: 12 residues. The CDR3 is CASSFDTYEQYF. CDR3 DNA sequence: TGCGCCAGCAGCTTTGACACCTACGAGCAGTACTTC.

V gene TRBV5-4 combines with J gene TRBJ2-7; TRBD1 agrees at 7 bases. The CDR3 runs to 14 residues. From germline, CDR1 is SGHNT and CDR2 YYREEE (reference sequence). V shed 3 bases and J 1 base; nucleotides not matched to a gene: 4. The CDR3 DNA follows: TGTGCCAGCAGCTGGGCCAGGGGGTCCTACGAGCAGTACTTC. It is translated as CASSWARGSYEQYF.

The V gene is TRBV6-5, the J gene TRBJ1-2, with a tentative D call TRBD1 (6 bases). Germline loops: CDR1 MNHEY, CDR2 SVGAGI. Trimming stripped 4 bases from V and 4 bases from J, with 13 bases between. The length of the CDR3 is 14 residues. The DNA of the CDR3 is TGTGCCAGCAGTTCCCGGACAGCTAGCTATGGCTACACCTTC. Translated: CASSSRTASYGYTF.

J is TRBJ2-3 and V is TRBV5-1, with a tentative D call TRBD2 (5 bases). The CDR3 totals 14 residues. The germline V gene has CDR1 SGHRS and CDR2 YFSETQ. V was clipped by 4 bases and J by 2 bases, with 11 bases between them. DNA for the CDR3: TGCGCCAGCAGCCCGGGATTTTCCACAGATACGCAGTATTTT. Residues: CASSPGFSTDTQYF.

The rearrangement uses TRBV4-2 and TRBJ1-5; the match to TRBD1 covers 11 bases. Germline V gene data show CDR1 as LGHNA and CDR2 as YNFKEQ. V lost 3 bases to trimming and J lost 6 bases; unmatched junction nucleotides: 7. The CDR3 runs 16 residues. The CDR3 sequence is CASSHNMGQGVQPQHF. The CDR3, as DNA: TGTGCCAGCAGCCATAACATGGGACAGGGGGTTCAGCCCCAGCATTTT.